Listed below are T cell receptor beta chains from one sample, sequenced in a study of blood T cell repertoires in COVID-19. The repertoire was sequenced with immunoSEQ multiplex PCR; TCRdb's copy has only in-frame clones and lacks some. The sample holds 160,000 or so clones, 84% seen once. Specimen: peripheral blood. These receptors all stem from a woman in her forties or fifties with acute or convalescent COVID-19. CDR3s include the opening cysteine and the closing phenylalanine or tryptophan. Clone size is stated in some rows and not others, as once, few, many or a class when expanded.

clone_size	v_call	j_call	cdr3_aa
.	TRBV2	TRBJ1-6	CASREGIPNSPLHF
.	TRBV7-9	TRBJ2-1	CASSFGLTGYNEQFF
.	TRBV7-2	TRBJ1-2	CASSLSLGREGYTF
.	TRBV7-2	TRBJ2-3	CASSLVSSGIDTDTQYF
.	TRBV30	TRBJ1-6	CAWMRGITTSPLHF
once	TRBV6-1	TRBJ2-7	CASSDAYEQYF
.	TRBV19	TRBJ1-5	CASKLAGGQPQHF
.	TRBV19	TRBJ1-4	CASSADRREKLFF
.	TRBV29-1	TRBJ2-7	CSVKGQALYEQYF
.	TRBV3-1/TRBV3-2	TRBJ2-7	CASSQVMDRGEQYF
.	TRBV7-2	TRBJ2-7	CASSLDYPGNYEQYF
few	TRBV2	TRBJ1-5	CASSLTQGVYQPQHF
.	TRBV3-1/TRBV3-2	TRBJ1-3	CASSQQGNTIYF
.	TRBV7-3	TRBJ1-3	CASSRQPPEMGNTIYF
.	TRBV7-2	TRBJ1-1	CASSLVSGVTEAFF
.	TRBV24-1	TRBJ1-4	CATSEQGVAEKLFF
.	TRBV12-3/TRBV12-4	TRBJ1-1	CASSRDSYEAFF
.	TRBV7-2	TRBJ2-5	CASSLGVSGGATETQYF
once	TRBV7-2	TRBJ1-4	CASSLRIGQGGEKLFF
.	TRBV7-9	TRBJ1-4	CASSFLGQPLGEKLFF
.	TRBV7-9	TRBJ2-7	CASSLVAGGTYEQYF
.	TRBV19	TRBJ2-7	CASSIQQGSYEQYF
few	TRBV10-3	TRBJ1-2	CAISGTAEGLSGYTF
.	TRBV10-1	TRBJ2-3	CASSASGVTDTQYF
.	TRBV9	TRBJ2-3	CASSVGAVTDTQYF
.	TRBV23-1	TRBJ2-7	CASSHLTVPPSYEQYF
.	TRBV18	TRBJ2-7	CASSQGAHEQYF
.	TRBV6-5	TRBJ2-3	CASRTGLVVTDTQYF
.	TRBV6-5	TRBJ1-4	CASSYSSGQGGEKLFF
.	TRBV6-6	TRBJ1-6	CASSYGQGNSPLHF
.	TRBV19	TRBJ2-7	CASSMRTGGYYEQYF
.	TRBV9	TRBJ1-2	CASSAWTGRGGYTF
.	TRBV4-1	TRBJ2-7	CASSQPGLAQSYEQYF
few	TRBV19	TRBJ1-1	CASRDRGFGDTEAFF
.	TRBV19	TRBJ1-1	CASSKQGMGSEAFF
once	TRBV18	TRBJ1-1	CASSPPGQGRGTEAFF
.	TRBV10-3	TRBJ2-2	CAISENSWGASNTGELFF
once	TRBV4-1	TRBJ2-7	CASSQDWTGGSEQYF
.	TRBV19	TRBJ2-1	CASSIDRAGVGNEQFF
.	TRBV10-2	TRBJ2-7	CASSHGTSYEQYF
medium-sized	TRBV7-3	TRBJ2-3	CASSFLAGGTDTQYF
.	TRBV4-2	TRBJ1-5	CASSQDPIDNQPQHF
few	TRBV19	TRBJ2-7	CASIIGRQGYNYEQYF
.	TRBV12-2	TRBJ1-2	CASRLRRVEDYGYTF
.	TRBV18	TRBJ2-1	CASSPGGTSRNNEQFF
.	TRBV6-5	TRBJ2-1	CASSYGLAGYNEQFF
.	TRBV14	TRBJ1-1	CASSQGRVTEAFF
.	TRBV27	TRBJ1-1	CASSLKGGRTEAFF
.	TRBV2	TRBJ1-6	CASSATGYYNSPLHF
.	TRBV29-1	TRBJ2-3	CSVGRGSPTDTQYF
.	TRBV28	TRBJ2-1	CASSSDFLQGGVLHNEQFF
once	TRBV7-2	TRBJ2-1	CASSRDREYNEQFF
.	TRBV27	TRBJ2-7	CASRSLAGGPYEQYF
.	TRBV4-1	TRBJ2-2	CASSLKTTGRRANTGELFF
.	TRBV5-5	TRBJ2-2	CASSWGLRGAGGTGELFF
.	TRBV7-8	TRBJ1-2	CASSLGPGVQGYTF
.	TRBV25-1	TRBJ2-1	CASSESPEEQFF
.	TRBV6-5	TRBJ1-1	CASSASGGTEAFF
.	TRBV5-6	TRBJ1-6	CASSQDSYNSPLHF